This T cell receptor (beta chain) was obtained from a study of shared clonotypes between healthy human individuals. Turning to the study itself: Per donor, CD8 memory used one plate, CD8 naive used two, CD4 memory used three and CD4 naive used three.

Germline V gives CDR1 MNHEY, CDR2 SMNVEV (reference sequence). Trimming pared 7 bases from V and 10 bases from J, leaving 16 bases between. CDR3 size: 13 residues. Notes on the study in general: For naive CD4 cells, roughly 4.8% of clonotypes were shared across a few donors.

Libraries were prepared by immunoSEQ multiplex PCR; TCRdb keeps only in-frame clonotypes and omits some of them. The table includes roughly 2 million clones, approximately 94% detected once. To note about this clone: Antigen specificity is unknown.

Terminally differentiated effector memory CD45RA+ cells were excluded from the naive CD8 cells, which were CD45RO-negative and positively selected for CCR7. The origin of this receptor is a young man in good health. The chain combines TRBV27 with TRBJ1-4; D perhaps matches TRBD1 (5 bases). Material: naive CD8+ T cells sorted from blood. The CDR3 DNA follows: TGTGCCAGCATGGGGTACCGGGACGGAAAACTGTTTTTT. Its protein is CASMGYRDGKLFF. Full variable domain (remainder filled in from reference TRBV27 and TRBJ1-4): EAQVTQNPRYLITVTGKKLTVTCSQNMNHEYMSWYRQDPGLGLRQIYYSMNVEVTDKGDVPEGYKVSRKEKRNFPLILESPSPNQTSLYFCASMGYRDGKLFFGSGTQLSVL.